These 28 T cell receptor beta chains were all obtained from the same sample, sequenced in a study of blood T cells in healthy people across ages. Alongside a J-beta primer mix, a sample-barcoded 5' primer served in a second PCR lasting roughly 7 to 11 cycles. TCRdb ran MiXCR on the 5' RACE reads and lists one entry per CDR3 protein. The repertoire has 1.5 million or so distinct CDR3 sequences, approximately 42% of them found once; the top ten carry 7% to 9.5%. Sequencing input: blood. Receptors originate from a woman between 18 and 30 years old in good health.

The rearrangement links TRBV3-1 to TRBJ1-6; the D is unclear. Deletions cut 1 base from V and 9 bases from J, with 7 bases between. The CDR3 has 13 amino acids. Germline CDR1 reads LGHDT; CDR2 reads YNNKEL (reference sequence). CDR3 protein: CASSQGYGSPLHF. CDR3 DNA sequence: TGTGCCAGCAGCCAAGGGTATGGTTCACCCCTCCACTTT.

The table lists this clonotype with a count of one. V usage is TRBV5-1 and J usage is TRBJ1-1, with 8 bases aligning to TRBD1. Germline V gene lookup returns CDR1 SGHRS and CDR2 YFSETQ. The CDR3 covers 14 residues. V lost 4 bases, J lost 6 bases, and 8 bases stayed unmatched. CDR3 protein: CASSVDRVTAEAFF. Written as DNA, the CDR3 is TGCGCCAGCAGCGTGGACAGGGTTACGGCTGAAGCTTTCTTT.

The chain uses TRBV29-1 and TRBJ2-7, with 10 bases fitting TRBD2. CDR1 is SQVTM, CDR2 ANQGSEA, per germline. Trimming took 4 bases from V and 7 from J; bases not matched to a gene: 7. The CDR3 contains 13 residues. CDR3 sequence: CSVVWLAGDEQYF. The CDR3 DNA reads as TGCAGCGTTGTGTGGCTAGCGGGAGATGAGCAGTACTTC.

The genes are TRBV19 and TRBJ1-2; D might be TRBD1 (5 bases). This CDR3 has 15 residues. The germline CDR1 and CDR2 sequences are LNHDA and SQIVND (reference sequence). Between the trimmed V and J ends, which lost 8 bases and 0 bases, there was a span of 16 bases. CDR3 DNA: TGTGCCAGTTGGACACTTTCCTCTTCTAACTATGGCTACACCTTC. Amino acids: CASWTLSSSNYGYTF.

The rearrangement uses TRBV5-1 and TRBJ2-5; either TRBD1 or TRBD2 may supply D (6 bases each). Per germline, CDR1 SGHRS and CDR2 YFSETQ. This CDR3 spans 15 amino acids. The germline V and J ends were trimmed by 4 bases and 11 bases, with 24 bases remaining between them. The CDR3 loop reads CASSPEGEPYNEQYF. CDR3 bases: TGCGCCAGCAGCCCGGAGGGGGAACCCTACAATGAGCAGTACTTC.

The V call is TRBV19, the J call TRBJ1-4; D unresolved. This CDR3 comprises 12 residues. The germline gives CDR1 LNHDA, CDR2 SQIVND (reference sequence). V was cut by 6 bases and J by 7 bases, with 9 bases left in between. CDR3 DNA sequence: TGTGCCAGTAGACAACGGGGTGAAAAACTGTTTTTT. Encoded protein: CASRQRGEKLFF.

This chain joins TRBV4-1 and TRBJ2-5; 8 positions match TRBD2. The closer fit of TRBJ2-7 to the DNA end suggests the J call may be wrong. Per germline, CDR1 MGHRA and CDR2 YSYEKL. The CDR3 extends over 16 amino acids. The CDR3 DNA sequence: TGCGCCAGCAGCCAAGCGACCGGGACTAGTTTGGGCGAGCAGTACTTC. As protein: CASSQATGTSLGEQYF.

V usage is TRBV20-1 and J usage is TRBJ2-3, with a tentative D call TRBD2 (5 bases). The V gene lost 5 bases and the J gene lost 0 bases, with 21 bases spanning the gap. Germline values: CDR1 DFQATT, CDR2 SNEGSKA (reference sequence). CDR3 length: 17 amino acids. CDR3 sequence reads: CSAPPPGMDSSTDTQYF. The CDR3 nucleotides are TGCAGTGCTCCTCCTCCTGGTATGGACTCTAGCACAGATACGCAGTATTTT.

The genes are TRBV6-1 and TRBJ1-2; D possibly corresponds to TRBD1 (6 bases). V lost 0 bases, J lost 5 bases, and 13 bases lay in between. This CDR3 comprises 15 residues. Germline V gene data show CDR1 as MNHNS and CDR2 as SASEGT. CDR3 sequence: CASSEALTGPYGYTF. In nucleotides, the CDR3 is TGTGCCAGCAGTGAAGCGCTGACAGGCCCGTATGGCTACACCTTC.

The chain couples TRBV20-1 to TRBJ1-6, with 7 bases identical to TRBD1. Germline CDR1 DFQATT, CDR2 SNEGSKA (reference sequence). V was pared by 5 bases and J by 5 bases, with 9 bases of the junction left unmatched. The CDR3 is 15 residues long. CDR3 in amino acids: CSAPRPGQDNSPLHF. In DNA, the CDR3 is TGCAGTGCTCCTAGACCCGGACAGGATAATTCACCCCTCCACTTT.

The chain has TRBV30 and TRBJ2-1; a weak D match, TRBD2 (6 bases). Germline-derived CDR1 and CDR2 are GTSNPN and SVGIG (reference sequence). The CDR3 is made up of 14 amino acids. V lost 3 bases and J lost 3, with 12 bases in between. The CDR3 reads CAWSGGRSYNEQFF. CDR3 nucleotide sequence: TGTGCCTGGAGCGGGGGACGAAGCTACAATGAGCAGTTCTTC.

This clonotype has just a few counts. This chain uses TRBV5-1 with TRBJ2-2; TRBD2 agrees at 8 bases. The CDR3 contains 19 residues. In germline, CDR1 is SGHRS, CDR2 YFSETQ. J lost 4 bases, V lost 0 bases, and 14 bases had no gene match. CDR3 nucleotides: TGCGCCAGCAGCTTGGCTCTTCGAATTACTAGCGGAGTCACCGGGGAGCTGTTTTTT. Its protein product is CASSLALRITSGVTGELFF.

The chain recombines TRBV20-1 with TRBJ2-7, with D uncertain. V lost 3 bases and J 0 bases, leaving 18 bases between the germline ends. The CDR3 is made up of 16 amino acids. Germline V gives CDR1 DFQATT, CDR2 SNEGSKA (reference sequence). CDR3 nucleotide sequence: TGCAGTGCTAGGGGAATCGATTGGGGTAGCTCCTACGAGCAGTACTTC. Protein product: CSARGIDWGSSYEQYF.

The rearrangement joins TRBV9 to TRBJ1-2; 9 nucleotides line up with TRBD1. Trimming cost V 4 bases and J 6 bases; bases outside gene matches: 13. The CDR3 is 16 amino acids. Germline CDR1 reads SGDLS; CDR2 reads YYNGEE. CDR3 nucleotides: TGTGCCAGCAGCAGTACAGGGGGCGTAACTTGGAATGGCTACACCTTC. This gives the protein CASSSTGGVTWNGYTF.

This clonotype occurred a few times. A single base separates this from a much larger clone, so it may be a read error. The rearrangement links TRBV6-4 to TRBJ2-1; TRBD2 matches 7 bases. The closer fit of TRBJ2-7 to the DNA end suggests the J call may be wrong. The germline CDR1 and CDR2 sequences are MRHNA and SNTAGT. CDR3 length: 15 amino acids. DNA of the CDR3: TGTGCCAGCAGTGACGCTAGCGGCTCCTACAATGAGCAGTACTTC. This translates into CASSDASGSYNEQYF.

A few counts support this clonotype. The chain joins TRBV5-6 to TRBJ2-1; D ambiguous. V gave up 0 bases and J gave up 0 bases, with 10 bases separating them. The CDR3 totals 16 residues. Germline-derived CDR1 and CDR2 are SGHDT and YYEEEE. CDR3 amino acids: CASSLDGPSSYNEQFF. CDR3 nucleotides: TGTGCCAGCAGCTTGGATGGTCCCAGCTCCTACAATGAGCAGTTCTTC.

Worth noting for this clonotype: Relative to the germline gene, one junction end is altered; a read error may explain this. The CDR3 protein is CVSSSRRDRPYRYGYTF. CDR3 bases: TGTGTCAGCAGTTCCAGGCGGGACAGGCCTTACCGGTATGGCTACACCTTC. V usage is TRBV27 and J usage is TRBJ1-2, with 8 bases fitting TRBD1. Germline V gene sequence: CDR1 MNHEY, CDR2 SMNVEV (reference sequence). This CDR3 has 17 residues.

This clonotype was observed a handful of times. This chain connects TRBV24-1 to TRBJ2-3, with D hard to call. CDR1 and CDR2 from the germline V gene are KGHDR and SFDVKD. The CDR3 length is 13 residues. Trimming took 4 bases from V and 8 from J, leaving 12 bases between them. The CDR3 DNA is TGTGCCACCAGTGAAGTGGGGATCGGTACGCAGTATTTT. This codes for CATSEVGIGTQYF.

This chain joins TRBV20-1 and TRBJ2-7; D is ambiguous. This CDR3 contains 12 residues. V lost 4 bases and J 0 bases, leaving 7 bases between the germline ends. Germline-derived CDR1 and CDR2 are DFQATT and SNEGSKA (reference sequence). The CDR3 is CSATRLSYEQYF. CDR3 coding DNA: TGCAGTGCTACACGGCTCTCCTACGAGCAGTACTTC.

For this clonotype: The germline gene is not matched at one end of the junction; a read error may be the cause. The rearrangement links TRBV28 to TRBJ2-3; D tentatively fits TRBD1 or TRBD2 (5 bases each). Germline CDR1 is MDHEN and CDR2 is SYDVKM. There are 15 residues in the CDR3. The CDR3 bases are TGTGCCAGCAGTTCTTTCGGGGACCGCACAGATACCCAGTATTTT. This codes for CASSSFGDRTDTQYF.

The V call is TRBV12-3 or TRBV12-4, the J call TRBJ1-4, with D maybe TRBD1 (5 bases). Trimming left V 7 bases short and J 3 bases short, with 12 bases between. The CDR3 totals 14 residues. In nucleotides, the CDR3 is TGTGCCAGCACCTCCGGGACTGCTAATGAAAAACTGTTTTTT. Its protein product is CASTSGTANEKLFF.

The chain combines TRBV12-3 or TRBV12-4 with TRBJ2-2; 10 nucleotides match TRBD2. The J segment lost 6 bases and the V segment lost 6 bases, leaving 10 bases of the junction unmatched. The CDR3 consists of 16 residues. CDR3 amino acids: CASRERGGIYPGELFF. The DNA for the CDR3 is TGTGCCAGCAGAGAGCGGGGGGGCATTTATCCCGGGGAGCTGTTTTTT.

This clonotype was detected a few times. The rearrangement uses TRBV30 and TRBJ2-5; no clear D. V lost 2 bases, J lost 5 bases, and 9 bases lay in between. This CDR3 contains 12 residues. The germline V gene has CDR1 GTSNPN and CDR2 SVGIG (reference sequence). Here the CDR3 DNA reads TGTGCCTGGAGTCTCGGCCGGGAGACCCAGTACTTC. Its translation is CAWSLGRETQYF.

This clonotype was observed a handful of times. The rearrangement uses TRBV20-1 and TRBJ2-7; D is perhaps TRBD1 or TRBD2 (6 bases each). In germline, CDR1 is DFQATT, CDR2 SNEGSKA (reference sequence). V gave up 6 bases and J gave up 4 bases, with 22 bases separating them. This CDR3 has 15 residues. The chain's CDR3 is CSAPEGGGSRYEQYF. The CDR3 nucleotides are TGCAGTGCCCCTGAAGGGGGAGGATCTCGATACGAGCAGTACTTC.

The CDR3 protein is CASSGTGGPQPQHF. CDR3 coding DNA: TGTGCCAGCAGCGGGACAGGGGGCCCTCAGCCCCAGCATTTT. V is TRBV7-9 and J is TRBJ1-5; the match to TRBD1 covers 12 bases. Germline lookup yields CDR1 SEHNR and CDR2 FQNEAQ (reference sequence). V dropped 5 bases and J dropped 6; count of bases not matched to a gene: 2. The CDR3 has 14 amino acids. The full variable domain, its missing parts supplied by reference TRBV7-9 and TRBJ1-5, is DTGVSQNPRHKITKRGQNVTFRCDPISEHNRLYWYRQTLGQGPEFLTYFQNEAQLEKSRLLSDRFSAERPKGSFSTLEIQRTEQGDSAMYLCASSGTGGPQPQHFGDGTRLSIL.

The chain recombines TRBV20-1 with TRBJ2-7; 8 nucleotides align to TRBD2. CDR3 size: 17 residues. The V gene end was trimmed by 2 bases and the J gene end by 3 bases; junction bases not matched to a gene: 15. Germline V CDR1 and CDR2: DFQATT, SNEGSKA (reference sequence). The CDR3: CSARRAGRGVSNYEQYF. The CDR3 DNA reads TGCAGTGCTAGACGGGCGGGGCGGGGGGTTTCTAACTACGAGCAGTACTTC.

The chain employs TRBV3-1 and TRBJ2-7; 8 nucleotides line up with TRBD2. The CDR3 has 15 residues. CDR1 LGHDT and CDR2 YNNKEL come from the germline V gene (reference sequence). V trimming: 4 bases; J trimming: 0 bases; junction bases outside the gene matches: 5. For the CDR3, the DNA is TGTGCCAGCAGCCCGACTAGCGCCCCCTCCTACGAGCAGTACTTC. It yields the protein CASSPTSAPSYEQYF.

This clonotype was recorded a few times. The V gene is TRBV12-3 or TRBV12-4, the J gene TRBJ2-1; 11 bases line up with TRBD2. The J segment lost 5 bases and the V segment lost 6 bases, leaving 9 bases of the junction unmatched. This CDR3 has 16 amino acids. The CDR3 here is CASSSLGTSGNNEQFF. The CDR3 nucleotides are TGTGCCAGCAGCTCCTTAGGGACTAGCGGAAACAATGAGCAGTTCTTC.